This is a list of T cell receptor beta chains from one sample in a study of blood T cell repertoires in COVID-19. TCRdb's table, derived via immunoSEQ multiplex PCR, lists solely in-frame clones and lacks some. The sample lists approximately 72,000 clones, 86% occurring once. Sequencing was carried out using peripheral blood. Receptors originate from an older woman with acute or convalescent COVID-19. The CDR3 runs from the conserved cysteine through the conserved F or W. D genes are given only for firm matches. Not all rows give a size; the values are once, few, many and, for expanded clones, a class.

d_call: -; j_call: TRBJ2-1; clone_size: -; v_call: TRBV3-1/TRBV3-2; cdr3_nt: TGTGCCAGCAGCCAGGGGCTAGTCGGTAATGAGCAGTTCTTC; cdr3_aa: CASSQGLVGNEQFF
d_call: -; j_call: TRBJ1-5; clone_size: -; v_call: TRBV12-3/TRBV12-4; cdr3_nt: TGTGCCAGCAGCTTCGGGGGGGATCAGCCCCAGCATTTT; cdr3_aa: CASSFGGDQPQHF
d_call: -; j_call: TRBJ2-1; clone_size: -; v_call: TRBV5-6; cdr3_nt: TGTGCCAGCAGCTTGGCTCCGGGGGGCAGGTATGAGCAGTTCTTC; cdr3_aa: CASSLAPGGRYEQFF
d_call: -; j_call: TRBJ1-2; clone_size: -; v_call: TRBV20-1; cdr3_nt: TGCAGTGCTAGTGGCCAGGGTGGCTCTGGCTACACCTTC; cdr3_aa: CSASGQGGSGYTF
d_call: TRBD1; j_call: TRBJ1-6; clone_size: once; v_call: TRBV2; cdr3_nt: TGTGCCAGCACCGGGACAGGAACGCTAAATTCACCCCTCCACTTT; cdr3_aa: CASTGTGTLNSPLHF
d_call: -; j_call: TRBJ2-1; clone_size: once; v_call: TRBV13; cdr3_nt: TGTGCCAGCAGCTCCCGCTTTAAGAGCTCCTACAATGAGCAGTTCTTC; cdr3_aa: CASSSRFKSSYNEQFF
d_call: -; j_call: TRBJ1-2; clone_size: -; v_call: TRBV12-3/TRBV12-4; cdr3_nt: TGTGCCAGCAGTCCAACGGACTCTTTCTACACCTTC; cdr3_aa: CASSPTDSFYTF
d_call: -; j_call: TRBJ1-1; clone_size: -; v_call: TRBV6-5; cdr3_nt: TGTGCCAGCAGCATCCAGCGGGACACTGAAGCTTTCTTT; cdr3_aa: CASSIQRDTEAFF
d_call: -; j_call: TRBJ1-1; clone_size: -; v_call: TRBV14; cdr3_nt: TGTGCCAGCAGCCAAGATCCGGGAATGAACACTGAAGCTTTCTTT; cdr3_aa: CASSQDPGMNTEAFF
d_call: -; j_call: TRBJ2-3; clone_size: -; v_call: TRBV27; cdr3_nt: TGTGCCAGCAGTTCAACCACCAGCCACAGGGTGGCAGATACGCAGTATTTT; cdr3_aa: CASSSTTSHRVADTQYF
d_call: -; j_call: TRBJ2-7; clone_size: -; v_call: TRBV24-1; cdr3_nt: TGTGCCACCAGTGATTTAGATTCAGACAGGTCCTACGAGCAGTACTTC; cdr3_aa: CATSDLDSDRSYEQYF
d_call: -; j_call: TRBJ2-5; clone_size: -; v_call: TRBV5-8; cdr3_nt: TGTGCCAGCAGCTTGCGGCAGGTCCAAGAGACCCAGTACTTC; cdr3_aa: CASSLRQVQETQYF
d_call: -; j_call: TRBJ2-1; clone_size: -; v_call: TRBV7-3; cdr3_nt: TGTGCCAGCAGCCCCCGGGGGAGTCGCGAGCAGTTCTTC; cdr3_aa: CASSPRGSREQFF
d_call: -; j_call: TRBJ1-5; clone_size: -; v_call: TRBV28; cdr3_nt: TGTGCCAGCAGTTTTAGCCGACAGGGCAATCAGCCCCAGCATTTT; cdr3_aa: CASSFSRQGNQPQHF
d_call: TRBD1; j_call: TRBJ1-1; clone_size: -; v_call: TRBV5-4; cdr3_nt: TGTGCCAGCAGCGGAGGGGGCCAGGGGTTGAACACTGAAGCTTTCTTT; cdr3_aa: CASSGGGQGLNTEAFF
d_call: TRBD2; j_call: TRBJ2-3; clone_size: -; v_call: TRBV6-6; cdr3_nt: TGTGCCAGCAGCTTCTCGGGACTAGCGGCTACAGATACGCAGTATTTT; cdr3_aa: CASSFSGLAATDTQYF
d_call: -; j_call: TRBJ1-5; clone_size: -; v_call: TRBV15; cdr3_nt: TGTGCCACCAGCAGAGTCAAGGGGAGCAATCAGCCCCAGCATTTT; cdr3_aa: CATSRVKGSNQPQHF
d_call: TRBD2; j_call: TRBJ2-5; clone_size: once; v_call: TRBV5-1; cdr3_nt: TGCGCCAGCAGCGCCACGGGGGGACAAGAGACCCAGTACTTC; cdr3_aa: CASSATGGQETQYF
d_call: TRBD2; j_call: TRBJ2-1; clone_size: -; v_call: TRBV24-1; cdr3_nt: TGTGCCACCAGTTCCCCGGGGAGCGGGGGGACCTACAATGAGCAGTTCTTC; cdr3_aa: CATSSPGSGGTYNEQFF
d_call: -; j_call: TRBJ2-7; clone_size: -; v_call: TRBV30; cdr3_nt: TGTGCCTGGAGTGACGTCGACAGATACGAGCAGTACTTC; cdr3_aa: CAWSDVDRYEQYF
d_call: TRBD1; j_call: TRBJ2-7; clone_size: -; v_call: TRBV2; cdr3_nt: TGTGCCAGCAGTGAACGACAGGGTGACTCCTACGAGCAGTACTTC; cdr3_aa: CASSERQGDSYEQYF
d_call: TRBD1; j_call: TRBJ2-7; clone_size: -; v_call: TRBV6-5; cdr3_nt: TGTGCCAGCATTCAGACAGGGACGAAAGGCTACGAGCAGTACTTC; cdr3_aa: CASIQTGTKGYEQYF
d_call: TRBD1; j_call: TRBJ1-3; clone_size: -; v_call: TRBV3-1/TRBV3-2; cdr3_nt: TGTGCCAGCAGCCGGACAGGGAGAGGAAACACCATATATTTT; cdr3_aa: CASSRTGRGNTIYF
d_call: -; j_call: TRBJ2-1; clone_size: -; v_call: TRBV29-1; cdr3_nt: TGCAGCACTACGACGGGACTCGTGGGCTATGAGCAGTTCTTC; cdr3_aa: CSTTTGLVGYEQFF
d_call: -; j_call: TRBJ2-3; clone_size: -; v_call: TRBV5-4; cdr3_nt: TGTGCCAGCAGCGCTCCCCAGGGGTCCAGAGTTATTACAGATACGCAGTATTTT; cdr3_aa: CASSAPQGSRVITDTQYF
d_call: -; j_call: TRBJ2-5; clone_size: -; v_call: TRBV12-3/TRBV12-4; cdr3_nt: TGTGCCAGCAGTTTAGCGCCCGGGATGGACCAGTACTTC; cdr3_aa: CASSLAPGMDQYF
d_call: TRBD1; j_call: TRBJ2-2; clone_size: -; v_call: TRBV30; cdr3_nt: TGTGCCTGGGGACAGGGCACCGGGGAGCTGTTTTTT; cdr3_aa: CAWGQGTGELFF
d_call: -; j_call: TRBJ2-1; clone_size: -; v_call: TRBV30; cdr3_nt: TGTGCCTGGGGCAGGGGAAGCTCCTACAATGAGCAGTTCTTC; cdr3_aa: CAWGRGSSYNEQFF
d_call: TRBD2; j_call: TRBJ2-7; clone_size: -; v_call: TRBV7-9; cdr3_nt: TGTGCCAGCAGCTCCATAGCGGGGGGGAGTAGAGAGCAGTACTTC; cdr3_aa: CASSSIAGGSREQYF
d_call: TRBD2; j_call: TRBJ2-7; clone_size: -; v_call: TRBV7-9; cdr3_nt: TGTGCCAGCAGCTGGACTAGCGGGGGGCCTACTCCCTACGAGCAGTACTTC; cdr3_aa: CASSWTSGGPTPYEQYF
d_call: -; j_call: TRBJ2-7; clone_size: -; v_call: TRBV7-2; cdr3_nt: TGTGCCAGCAGCCGTTTTCCGGAGGCCTACGAGCAGTACTTC; cdr3_aa: CASSRFPEAYEQYF
d_call: -; j_call: TRBJ1-5; clone_size: -; v_call: TRBV4-1; cdr3_nt: TGCGCCAGCAGCCAAGAACTTACAGACTATAGCAATCAGCCCCAGCATTTT; cdr3_aa: CASSQELTDYSNQPQHF
d_call: TRBD2; j_call: TRBJ2-2; clone_size: -; v_call: TRBV4-1; cdr3_nt: TGCGCCAGCAGCCAAGTGCCCCTCTTGCGGGGGAGGACCGGGGAGCTGTTTTTT; cdr3_aa: CASSQVPLLRGRTGELFF
d_call: TRBD2; j_call: TRBJ2-2; clone_size: -; v_call: TRBV19; cdr3_nt: TGTGCCACAAAAACACTAGCGGGGGGTACGGGCACCGGGGAGCTGTTTTTT; cdr3_aa: CATKTLAGGTGTGELFF
d_call: TRBD2; j_call: TRBJ2-7; clone_size: -; v_call: TRBV2; cdr3_nt: TGTGCCAGCAGTGCACTAGCGGGGGGGACCTACGAGCAGTACTTC; cdr3_aa: CASSALAGGTYEQYF
d_call: TRBD2; j_call: TRBJ2-1; clone_size: -; v_call: TRBV7-8; cdr3_nt: TGTGCCAGCAGCTTAGGACTAGCGGGGGTCGATGAGCAGTTCTTC; cdr3_aa: CASSLGLAGVDEQFF
d_call: -; j_call: TRBJ2-7; clone_size: -; v_call: TRBV12-3/TRBV12-4; cdr3_nt: TGTGCCAGCAGTTCCGAGGCCTCGTACGAGCAGTACTTC; cdr3_aa: CASSSEASYEQYF
d_call: -; j_call: TRBJ2-3; clone_size: -; v_call: TRBV24-1; cdr3_nt: TGTGCCACAGCCGGGGAGTTAGATACGCAGTATTTT; cdr3_aa: CATAGELDTQYF
d_call: TRBD1; j_call: TRBJ1-1; clone_size: -; v_call: TRBV20-1; cdr3_nt: TGCAGTGCTAGTAGAGCAGGGGGCAGGAACACTGAAGCTTTCTTT; cdr3_aa: CSASRAGGRNTEAFF
d_call: -; j_call: TRBJ1-6; clone_size: once; v_call: TRBV7-9; cdr3_nt: TGTGCCAGCAGCCCTGAGGGCCGCTCGAGGAATTCACCCCTCCACTTT; cdr3_aa: CASSPEGRSRNSPLHF
d_call: -; j_call: TRBJ1-5; clone_size: -; v_call: TRBV19; cdr3_nt: TGTGCCAGTAGACGCGGACAGTTTAATCAGCCCCAGCATTTT; cdr3_aa: CASRRGQFNQPQHF
d_call: -; j_call: TRBJ2-2; clone_size: few; v_call: TRBV7-9; cdr3_nt: TGTGCCAGCAGCTTAGGAGGCTTGAACACCGGGGAGCTGTTTTTT; cdr3_aa: CASSLGGLNTGELFF
d_call: TRBD2; j_call: TRBJ2-5; clone_size: -; v_call: TRBV6-5; cdr3_nt: TGTGCCAGCAAGCTAGCGGGGGGGAAAGAGACCCAGTACTTC; cdr3_aa: CASKLAGGKETQYF
d_call: -; j_call: TRBJ2-3; clone_size: -; v_call: TRBV5-1; cdr3_nt: TGCGCCAGCAGCTTAAAATCTAGCCAACTTAGCACAGATACGCAGTATTTT; cdr3_aa: CASSLKSSQLSTDTQYF
d_call: TRBD1; j_call: TRBJ2-3; clone_size: few; v_call: TRBV11-3; cdr3_nt: TGTGCCAGCAGCTGGGGGACAGGATCTAGCACAGATACGCAGTATTTT; cdr3_aa: CASSWGTGSSTDTQYF
d_call: TRBD1; j_call: TRBJ1-2; clone_size: -; v_call: TRBV19; cdr3_nt: TGTGCCAGTAGAGCCCCGACAGGGACGAGTATATATGGCTACACCTTC; cdr3_aa: CASRAPTGTSIYGYTF
d_call: -; j_call: TRBJ1-1; clone_size: -; v_call: TRBV12-3/TRBV12-4; cdr3_nt: TGTGCCAGCAGAACACAGGGTATGACTGAAGCTTTCTTT; cdr3_aa: CASRTQGMTEAFF
d_call: TRBD1; j_call: TRBJ2-5; clone_size: -; v_call: TRBV12-5; cdr3_nt: TGTGCTAGTGGTTTGGGACAGGGGAAGACCCAGTACTTC; cdr3_aa: CASGLGQGKTQYF
d_call: TRBD1; j_call: TRBJ1-1; clone_size: -; v_call: TRBV5-5; cdr3_nt: TGTGCCAGCGTGGGACAGCCGAACACTGAAGCTTTCTTT; cdr3_aa: CASVGQPNTEAFF
d_call: TRBD1; j_call: TRBJ1-1; clone_size: -; v_call: TRBV6-2/TRBV6-3; cdr3_nt: TGTGCCAGCAGTAACACGGGACAGGGGAATACTGAAGCTTTCTTT; cdr3_aa: CASSNTGQGNTEAFF
d_call: -; j_call: TRBJ1-1; clone_size: -; v_call: TRBV3-1/TRBV3-2; cdr3_nt: TGTGCCAGCAGCCAAGATCAAGGCTACAGGAACACTGAAGCTTTCTTT; cdr3_aa: CASSQDQGYRNTEAFF
d_call: -; j_call: TRBJ2-7; clone_size: -; v_call: TRBV10-3; cdr3_nt: TGTGCCATCATGGGGGCCCTGAGCTCCTACGAGCAGTACTTC; cdr3_aa: CAIMGALSSYEQYF
d_call: -; j_call: TRBJ1-6; clone_size: -; v_call: TRBV6-5; cdr3_nt: TGTGCCAGCAATGGGGGCGGGTCCTATAATTCACCCCTCCACTTT; cdr3_aa: CASNGGGSYNSPLHF
d_call: -; j_call: TRBJ1-2; clone_size: -; v_call: TRBV2; cdr3_nt: TGTGCCAGCAGTGACGGGACACCGACGAAAGGCTACACCTTC; cdr3_aa: CASSDGTPTKGYTF
d_call: -; j_call: TRBJ1-2; clone_size: -; v_call: TRBV10-3; cdr3_nt: TGTGCCATCAGTGAACAGGACATCTATGGCTACACCTTC; cdr3_aa: CAISEQDIYGYTF
d_call: TRBD2; j_call: TRBJ2-5; clone_size: -; v_call: TRBV5-1; cdr3_nt: TGCGCCAGCAGTCTGGCTAGCGGGGGGAAAGAGACCCAGTACTTC; cdr3_aa: CASSLASGGKETQYF
d_call: -; j_call: TRBJ2-5; clone_size: -; v_call: TRBV4-1; cdr3_nt: TGCGCCAGCAGCCATGGCCGACTAGGAGAGGTAGAGACCCAGTACTTC; cdr3_aa: CASSHGRLGEVETQYF
d_call: -; j_call: TRBJ2-5; clone_size: -; v_call: TRBV24-1; cdr3_nt: TGTGCCACCAGTGATTCCCGCCCTCTCCGGACAGTCCAAGAGACCCAGTACTTC; cdr3_aa: CATSDSRPLRTVQETQYF